This T cell receptor (beta chain) was found in a study of type 1 regulatory T cells. Study-level findings and limits: Compared with non-type 1 regulatory T cells, type 1 regulatory T cells showed a more restricted TCR repertoire.

TCRdb called the reads again in MiXCR, with one record for every CDR3 protein. The table lists 70,000 or so distinct CDR3 sequences, 20% of them singletons. In its sample, this clonotype was seen a few times. Its antigen is still unknown. Germline V lookup: CDR1 SGHRS, CDR2 YFSETQ. The CDR3 consists of 13 residues. Trimming took off 1 base at V and 9 bases at J, with 11 bases between the two ends. The chain uses TRBV5-1 and TRBJ2-1, with no clear D. The specimen sequenced was cultured type 1 regulatory T (Tr1) cells, either the whole culture or a sorted fraction (not recorded which). The TCR comes from a human donor in good health. The CDR3 DNA is TGCGCCAGCAGCTTGAAAACTATCGCTGAGCAGTTCTTC. It translates to CASSLKTIAEQFF.